This T cell receptor beta chain was obtained from a study of blood T cell repertoires in COVID-19 (dated by TCRdb to the early 2020s). Notes on the research overall: Samples covering the acute and convalescent phases of COVID-19 were provided by collaborators in the United States, Italy and Spain. The prospective study material was composed of cDNA or gDNA derived from T cells, B-cell-depleted T cells, or PBMCs. Deeply sampled blood TCRbeta repertoires from subjects exposed to, actively infected with, or recovered from COVID-19 were included in the dataset. The repertoires were released in a freely available public database intended as a resource for research on the immune response to SARS-CoV-2. Samples were obtained from the ongoing ImmuneRACE study (first 160 participants) and from over 1,000 subjects provided by 6 global collaborators. The sample metadata nearly always contained a de-identified subject ID, COVID-19 status, age in years and sex. Where available, HLA class I and class II types were taken from metadata supplied by the sample provider and were not determined by assay-based typing. Overall results and qualifications from the work: The quantity of clinical and demographic metadata differed by source and by participant and was supplied without curation.

TCRbeta CDR3 regions were amplified from genomic DNA by means of the immunoSEQ Assay, a bias-controlled multiplex PCR. In the paper's pipeline: The number of nucleated cells in each sample was estimated from the amplification of reference gene primers within the assay. To quantify the absolute abundance of each unique TCRbeta CDR3 rearrangement, sequence reads were collapsed and filtered. For each sample, productive Simpson clonality was calculated as the square root of Simpson's diversity index over productive rearrangements. TCRdb stores this immuneACCESS table with in-frame sequences only. Part of the clones is absent; in the studies checked, under half of the shortfall reflects unresolved V genes, and no reason is known for the rest. D and trimming were read from the DNA, whereas the V and J calls and clone size are those reported in that table. The table for this sample lists about 260,000 clones; about 87% of them were counted only once. The ten largest clones represent 3% to 4% of the sample.

Whole blood was collected in K2EDTA tubes by collaborating institutions according to the institutions' own protocols. For TCRbeta analysis, collaborators shipped samples in one of three forms: frozen whole blood, isolated PBMCs, or DNA extracted from either of those sample types. With respect to this clone: The antigen it recognizes is unknown. No clone much larger than this one lies a single base away; base qualities are absent.

At the junction V is shortened by 6 bases and J by 7 bases; bases outside the gene matches: 10. Counted from cysteine to phenylalanine, this CDR3 has 14 amino acids. The kept DNA is CDR3 alone, 42 bases in frame from the first base. Reading the germline V gene gives CDR1 SGHRS and CDR2 YFSETQ. The sequencing sample was made of peripheral blood. This clonotype originated in a woman in her thirties or forties with acute or convalescent COVID-19. The V gene is TRBV5-1 and the J gene is TRBJ2-1; the junction holds 7 bases that match TRBD2. The encoded CDR3 is CASTGLGKGNEQFF. The bases read TGCGCCAGCACCGGACTAGGCAAAGGGAATGAGCAGTTCTTC.